This paragraph reports one TCR beta chain. Trimming cost V 4 bases and J 2 bases, with 11 bases left between them. This CDR3 is 14 amino acids long. Germline CDR1 MNHEY, CDR2 SMNVEV (reference sequence). Sequencing was performed with immunoSEQ multiplex PCR; in TCRdb, only in-frame clones are kept and a portion is missing. The sample has approximately 300,000 clones, 86% seen once. The sample comes from a study of cytomegalovirus exposure and HLA in healthy donors. Turning to the study itself: It was reported in a later analysis that the 90 to 150 validation repertoires used the same platform as the roughly 640 first-cohort repertoires.

The chain carries TRBV27 and TRBJ2-5, with D tentatively TRBD2 (6 bases). Sequencing was performed on PBMCs. The sequence came from a woman aged 18-35 years in good health and CMV-seronegative. CDR3 amino acids: CASSWGLTQETQYF. The CDR3, as DNA: TGTGCCAGCAGTTGGGGACTGACACAAGAGACCCAGTACTTC.